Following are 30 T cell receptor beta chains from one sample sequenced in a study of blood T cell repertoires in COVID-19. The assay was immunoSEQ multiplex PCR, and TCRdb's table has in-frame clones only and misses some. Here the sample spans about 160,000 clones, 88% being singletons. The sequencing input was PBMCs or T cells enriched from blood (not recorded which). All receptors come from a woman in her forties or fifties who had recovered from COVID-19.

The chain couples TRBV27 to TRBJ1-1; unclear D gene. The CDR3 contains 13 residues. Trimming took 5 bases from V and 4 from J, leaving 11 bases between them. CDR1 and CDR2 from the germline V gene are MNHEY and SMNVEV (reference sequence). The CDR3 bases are TGTGCCAGCAGTCTCACAGCTTTCACTGAAGCTTTCTTT. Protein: CASSLTAFTEAFF.

The DNA for the CDR3 is TGCAGCGTTGACTCCGGGACACGAGCTTTCTTT. Encoded protein: CSVDSGTRAFF. This chain links TRBV29-1 with TRBJ1-1; perhaps TRBD1 as D (6 bases). V was clipped by 3 bases and J by 10 bases, with 12 bases between them. The CDR3 consists of 11 residues. The V gene's germline CDR1 is SQVTM and CDR2 ANQGSEA.

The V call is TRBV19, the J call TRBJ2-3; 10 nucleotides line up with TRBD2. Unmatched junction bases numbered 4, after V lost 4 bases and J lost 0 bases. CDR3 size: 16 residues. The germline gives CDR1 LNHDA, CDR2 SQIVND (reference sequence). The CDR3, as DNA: TGTGCCAGTAGTAGCCCACTAGCGGGGAGCACAGATACGCAGTATTTT. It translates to CASSSPLAGSTDTQYF.

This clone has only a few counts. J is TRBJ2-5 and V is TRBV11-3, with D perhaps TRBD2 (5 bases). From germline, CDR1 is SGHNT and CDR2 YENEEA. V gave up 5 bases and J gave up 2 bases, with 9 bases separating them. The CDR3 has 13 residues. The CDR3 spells CASSLWTQETQYF. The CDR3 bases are TGTGCCAGCAGCCTCTGGACTCAAGAGACCCAGTACTTC.

DNA of the CDR3: TGTGCCAGCAGCTTGGGTACCGGGTCAGATACGCAGTATTTT. Translating it yields CASSLGTGSDTQYF. The V gene is TRBV7-8, the J gene TRBJ2-3; no reliable D call. With 3 bases removed from V and 4 bases from J, the gap between germline ends came to 11 bases. The germline gives CDR1 SGHVS, CDR2 FQNEAQ. The CDR3 totals 14 residues. The full variable domain, completed using reference TRBV7-8 and TRBJ2-3, is GAGVSQSPRYKVAKRGQDVALRCDPISGHVSLFWYQQALGQGPEFLTYFQNEAQLDKSGLPSDRFFAERPEGSVSTLKIQRTQQEDSAVYLCASSLGTGSDTQYFGPGTRLTVL.

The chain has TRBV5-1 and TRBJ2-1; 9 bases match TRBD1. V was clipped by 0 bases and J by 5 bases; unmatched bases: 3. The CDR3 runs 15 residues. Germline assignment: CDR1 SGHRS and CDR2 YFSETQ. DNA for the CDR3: TGCGCCAGCAGCTTGGTTGGGACAGGGAACAATGAGCAGTTCTTC. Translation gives CASSLVGTGNNEQFF.

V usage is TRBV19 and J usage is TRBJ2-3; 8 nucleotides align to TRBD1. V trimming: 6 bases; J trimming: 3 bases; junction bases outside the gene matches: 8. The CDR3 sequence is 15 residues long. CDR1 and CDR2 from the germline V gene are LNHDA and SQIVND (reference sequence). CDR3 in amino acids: CASSTTGVRTDTQYF. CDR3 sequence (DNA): TGTGCCAGTAGCACGACAGGGGTTAGGACAGATACGCAGTATTTT.

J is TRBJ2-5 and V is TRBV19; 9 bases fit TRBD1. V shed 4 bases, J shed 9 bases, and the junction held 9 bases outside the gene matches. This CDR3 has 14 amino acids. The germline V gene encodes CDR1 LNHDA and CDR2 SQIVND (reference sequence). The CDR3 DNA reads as TGTGCCAGTAGTACTGGGACAGGGACCGAGCCCCAGTACTTC. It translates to CASSTGTGTEPQYF.

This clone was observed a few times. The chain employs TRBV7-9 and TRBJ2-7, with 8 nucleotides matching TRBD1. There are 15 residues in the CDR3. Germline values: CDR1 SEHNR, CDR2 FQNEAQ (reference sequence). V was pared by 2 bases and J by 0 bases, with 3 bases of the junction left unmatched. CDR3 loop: CASSLQGAGSYEQYF. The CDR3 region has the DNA TGTGCCAGCAGCTTACAGGGGGCAGGCTCCTACGAGCAGTACTTC.

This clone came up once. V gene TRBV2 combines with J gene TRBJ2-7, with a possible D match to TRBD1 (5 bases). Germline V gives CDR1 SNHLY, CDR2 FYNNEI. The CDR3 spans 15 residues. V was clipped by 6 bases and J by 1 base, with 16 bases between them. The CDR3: CASSGYRTISYEQYF. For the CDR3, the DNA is TGTGCCAGCAGCGGCTATAGGACAATTTCCTACGAGCAGTACTTC.

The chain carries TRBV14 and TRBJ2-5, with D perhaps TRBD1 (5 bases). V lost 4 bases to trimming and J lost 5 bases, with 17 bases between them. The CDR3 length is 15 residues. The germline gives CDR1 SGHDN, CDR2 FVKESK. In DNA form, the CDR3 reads TGTGCCAGCAGCCCCCTCACCGGAAAGGGGGAGACCCAGTACTTC. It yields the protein CASSPLTGKGETQYF.

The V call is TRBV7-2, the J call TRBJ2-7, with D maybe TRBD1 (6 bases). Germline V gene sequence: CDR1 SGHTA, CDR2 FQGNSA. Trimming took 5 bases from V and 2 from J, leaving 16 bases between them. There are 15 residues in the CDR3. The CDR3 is CASSREPTGPYEQYF. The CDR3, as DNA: TGTGCCAGCAGCCGGGAACCAACAGGGCCCTACGAGCAGTACTTC.

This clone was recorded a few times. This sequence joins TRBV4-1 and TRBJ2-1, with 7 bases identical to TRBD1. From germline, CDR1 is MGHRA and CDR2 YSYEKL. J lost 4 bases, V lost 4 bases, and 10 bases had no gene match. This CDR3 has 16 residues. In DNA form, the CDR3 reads TGCGCCAGCAGCCCCCTTAGGGGGCCTGGGTACAATGAGCAGTTCTTC. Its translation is CASSPLRGPGYNEQFF.

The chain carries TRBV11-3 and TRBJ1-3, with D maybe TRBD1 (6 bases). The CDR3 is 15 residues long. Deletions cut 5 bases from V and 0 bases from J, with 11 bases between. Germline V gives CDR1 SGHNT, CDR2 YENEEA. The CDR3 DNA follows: TGTGCCAGCAGCACTCGGGGGGCCTCTGGAAACACCATATATTTT. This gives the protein CASSTRGASGNTIYF.

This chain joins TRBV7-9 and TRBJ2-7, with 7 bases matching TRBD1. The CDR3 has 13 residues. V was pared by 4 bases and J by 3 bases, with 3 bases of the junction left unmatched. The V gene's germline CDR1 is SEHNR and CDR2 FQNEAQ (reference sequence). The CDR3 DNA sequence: TGTGCCAGCAGCTCGGGACAGTTCTACGAGCAGTACTTC. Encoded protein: CASSSGQFYEQYF. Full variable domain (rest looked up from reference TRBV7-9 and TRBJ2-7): DTGVSQNPRHKITKRGQNVTFRCDPISEHNRLYWYRQTLGQGPEFLTYFQNEAQLEKSRLLSDRFSAERPKGSFSTLEIQRTEQGDSAMYLCASSSGQFYEQYFGPGTRLTVT.

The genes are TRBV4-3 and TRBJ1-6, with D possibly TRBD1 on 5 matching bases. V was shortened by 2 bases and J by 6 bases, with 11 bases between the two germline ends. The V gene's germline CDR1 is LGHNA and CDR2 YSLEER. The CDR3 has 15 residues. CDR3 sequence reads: CASSQLDGGNSPLHF. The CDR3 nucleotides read TGCGCCAGCAGCCAACTCGACGGGGGTAATTCACCCCTCCACTTT.

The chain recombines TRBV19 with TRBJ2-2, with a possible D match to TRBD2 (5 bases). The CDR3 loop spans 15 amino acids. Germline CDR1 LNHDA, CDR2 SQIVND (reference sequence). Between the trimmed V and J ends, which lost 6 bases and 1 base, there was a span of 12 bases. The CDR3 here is CASRGYGMNTGELFF. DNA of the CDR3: TGTGCCAGTAGGGGATACGGGATGAACACCGGGGAGCTGTTTTTT.

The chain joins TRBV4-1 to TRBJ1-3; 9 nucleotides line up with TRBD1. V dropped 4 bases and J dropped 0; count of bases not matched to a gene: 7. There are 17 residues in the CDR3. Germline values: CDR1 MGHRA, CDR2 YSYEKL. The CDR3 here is CASSRGTGRSSGNTIYF. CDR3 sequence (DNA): TGCGCCAGCAGCCGTGGGACAGGGAGAAGCTCTGGAAACACCATATATTTT.

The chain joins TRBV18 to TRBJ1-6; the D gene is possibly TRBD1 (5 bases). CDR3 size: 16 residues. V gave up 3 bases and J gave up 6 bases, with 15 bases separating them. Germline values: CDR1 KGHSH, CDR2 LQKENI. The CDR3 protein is CASSPPGPSFNSPLHF. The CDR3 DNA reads TGTGCCAGCTCACCGCCAGGGCCGTCATTTAATTCACCCCTCCACTTT.

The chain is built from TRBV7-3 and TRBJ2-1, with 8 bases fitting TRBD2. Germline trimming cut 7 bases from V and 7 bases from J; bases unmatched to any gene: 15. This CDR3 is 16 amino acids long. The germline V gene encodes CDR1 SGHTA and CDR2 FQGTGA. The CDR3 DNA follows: TGTGCCAGCAACCCCCACCCGGGGGGGCGGGGGAATGAGCAGTTCTTC. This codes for CASNPHPGGRGNEQFF. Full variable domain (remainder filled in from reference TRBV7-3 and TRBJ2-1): GAGVSQTPSNKVTEKGKYVELRCDPISGHTALYWYRQSLGQGPEFLIYFQGTGAADDSGLPNDRFFAVRPEGSVSTLKIQRTERGDSAVYLCASNPHPGGRGNEQFFGPGTRLTVL.

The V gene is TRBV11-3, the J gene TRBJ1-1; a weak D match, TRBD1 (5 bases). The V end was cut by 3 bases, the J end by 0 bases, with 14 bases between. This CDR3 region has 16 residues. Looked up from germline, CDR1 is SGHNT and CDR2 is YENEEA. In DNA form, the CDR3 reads TGTGCCAGCAGCTTCCCCCGGGGGATAATGAACACTGAAGCTTTCTTT. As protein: CASSFPRGIMNTEAFF. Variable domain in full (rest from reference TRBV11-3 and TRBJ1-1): EAGVVQSPRYKIIEKKQPVAFWCNPISGHNTLYWYLQNLGQGPELLIRYENEEAVDDSQLPKDRFSAERLKGVDSTLKIQPAELGDSAVYLCASSFPRGIMNTEAFFGQGTRLTVV.

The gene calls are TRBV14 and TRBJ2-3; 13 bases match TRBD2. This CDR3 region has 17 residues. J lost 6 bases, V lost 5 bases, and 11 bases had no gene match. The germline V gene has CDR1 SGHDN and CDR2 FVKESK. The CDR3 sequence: CASSKGTSGVVRDTQYF. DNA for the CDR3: TGTGCCAGCAGCAAAGGGACTAGCGGGGTAGTGAGGGATACGCAGTATTTT.

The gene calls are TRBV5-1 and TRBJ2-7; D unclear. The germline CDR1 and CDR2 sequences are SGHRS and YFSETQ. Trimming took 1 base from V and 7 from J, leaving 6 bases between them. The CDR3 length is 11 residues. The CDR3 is CASSLNWEQYF. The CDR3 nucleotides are TGCGCCAGCAGCTTGAACTGGGAGCAGTACTTC. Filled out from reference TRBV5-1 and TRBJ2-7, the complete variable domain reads KAGVTQTPRYLIKTRGQQVTLSCSPISGHRSVSWYQQTPGQGLQFLFEYFSETQRNKGNFPGRFSGRQFSNSRSEMNVSTLELGDSALYLCASSLNWEQYFGPGTRLTVT.

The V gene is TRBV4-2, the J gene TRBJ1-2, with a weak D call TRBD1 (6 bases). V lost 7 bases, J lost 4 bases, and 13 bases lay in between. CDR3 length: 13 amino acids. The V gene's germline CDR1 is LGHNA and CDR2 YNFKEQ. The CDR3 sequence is CASMGGHIYGYTF. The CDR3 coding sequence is TGTGCCAGCATGGGGGGGCACATCTATGGCTACACCTTC.

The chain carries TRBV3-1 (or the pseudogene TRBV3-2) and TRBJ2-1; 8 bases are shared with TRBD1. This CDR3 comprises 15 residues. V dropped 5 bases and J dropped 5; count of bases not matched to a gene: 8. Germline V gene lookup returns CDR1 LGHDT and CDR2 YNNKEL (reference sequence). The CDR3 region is CASSYRQGTNNEQFF. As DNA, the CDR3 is TGTGCCAGCAGCTACCGACAGGGGACCAACAATGAGCAGTTCTTC.

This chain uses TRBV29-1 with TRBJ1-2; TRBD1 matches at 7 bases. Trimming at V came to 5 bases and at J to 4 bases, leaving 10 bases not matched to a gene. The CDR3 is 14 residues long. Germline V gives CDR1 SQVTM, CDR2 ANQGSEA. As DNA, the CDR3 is TGCAGCGTTACCGGGACAGAAGAATCCTATGGCTACACCTTC. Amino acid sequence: CSVTGTEESYGYTF.

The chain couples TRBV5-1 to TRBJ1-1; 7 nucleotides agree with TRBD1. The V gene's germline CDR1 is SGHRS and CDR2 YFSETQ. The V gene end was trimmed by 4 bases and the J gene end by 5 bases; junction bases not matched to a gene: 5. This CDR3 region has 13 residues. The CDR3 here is CASSTTGLTEAFF. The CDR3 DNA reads TGCGCCAGCAGCACGACAGGGTTGACTGAAGCTTTCTTT.

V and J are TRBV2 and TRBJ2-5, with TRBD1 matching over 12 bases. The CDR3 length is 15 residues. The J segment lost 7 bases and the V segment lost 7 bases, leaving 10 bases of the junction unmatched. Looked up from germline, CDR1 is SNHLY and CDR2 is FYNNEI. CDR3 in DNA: TGTGCCAGCATTATTGGGGGGACAGGGGGCGGGACCCAGTACTTC. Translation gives CASIIGGTGGGTQYF.

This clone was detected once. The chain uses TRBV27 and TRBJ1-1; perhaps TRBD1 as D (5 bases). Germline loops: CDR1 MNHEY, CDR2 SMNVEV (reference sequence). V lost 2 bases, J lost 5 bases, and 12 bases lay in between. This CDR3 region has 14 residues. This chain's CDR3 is CASSLMGGRTEAFF. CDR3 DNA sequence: TGTGCCAGCAGTTTAATGGGGGGTCGGACTGAAGCTTTCTTT.

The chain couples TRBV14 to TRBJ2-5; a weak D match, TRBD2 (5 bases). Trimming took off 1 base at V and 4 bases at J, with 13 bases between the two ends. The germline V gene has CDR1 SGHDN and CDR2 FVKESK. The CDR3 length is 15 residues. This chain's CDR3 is CASSQGFGERETQYF. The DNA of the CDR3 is TGTGCCAGCAGCCAAGGGTTCGGGGAACGAGAGACCCAGTACTTC.